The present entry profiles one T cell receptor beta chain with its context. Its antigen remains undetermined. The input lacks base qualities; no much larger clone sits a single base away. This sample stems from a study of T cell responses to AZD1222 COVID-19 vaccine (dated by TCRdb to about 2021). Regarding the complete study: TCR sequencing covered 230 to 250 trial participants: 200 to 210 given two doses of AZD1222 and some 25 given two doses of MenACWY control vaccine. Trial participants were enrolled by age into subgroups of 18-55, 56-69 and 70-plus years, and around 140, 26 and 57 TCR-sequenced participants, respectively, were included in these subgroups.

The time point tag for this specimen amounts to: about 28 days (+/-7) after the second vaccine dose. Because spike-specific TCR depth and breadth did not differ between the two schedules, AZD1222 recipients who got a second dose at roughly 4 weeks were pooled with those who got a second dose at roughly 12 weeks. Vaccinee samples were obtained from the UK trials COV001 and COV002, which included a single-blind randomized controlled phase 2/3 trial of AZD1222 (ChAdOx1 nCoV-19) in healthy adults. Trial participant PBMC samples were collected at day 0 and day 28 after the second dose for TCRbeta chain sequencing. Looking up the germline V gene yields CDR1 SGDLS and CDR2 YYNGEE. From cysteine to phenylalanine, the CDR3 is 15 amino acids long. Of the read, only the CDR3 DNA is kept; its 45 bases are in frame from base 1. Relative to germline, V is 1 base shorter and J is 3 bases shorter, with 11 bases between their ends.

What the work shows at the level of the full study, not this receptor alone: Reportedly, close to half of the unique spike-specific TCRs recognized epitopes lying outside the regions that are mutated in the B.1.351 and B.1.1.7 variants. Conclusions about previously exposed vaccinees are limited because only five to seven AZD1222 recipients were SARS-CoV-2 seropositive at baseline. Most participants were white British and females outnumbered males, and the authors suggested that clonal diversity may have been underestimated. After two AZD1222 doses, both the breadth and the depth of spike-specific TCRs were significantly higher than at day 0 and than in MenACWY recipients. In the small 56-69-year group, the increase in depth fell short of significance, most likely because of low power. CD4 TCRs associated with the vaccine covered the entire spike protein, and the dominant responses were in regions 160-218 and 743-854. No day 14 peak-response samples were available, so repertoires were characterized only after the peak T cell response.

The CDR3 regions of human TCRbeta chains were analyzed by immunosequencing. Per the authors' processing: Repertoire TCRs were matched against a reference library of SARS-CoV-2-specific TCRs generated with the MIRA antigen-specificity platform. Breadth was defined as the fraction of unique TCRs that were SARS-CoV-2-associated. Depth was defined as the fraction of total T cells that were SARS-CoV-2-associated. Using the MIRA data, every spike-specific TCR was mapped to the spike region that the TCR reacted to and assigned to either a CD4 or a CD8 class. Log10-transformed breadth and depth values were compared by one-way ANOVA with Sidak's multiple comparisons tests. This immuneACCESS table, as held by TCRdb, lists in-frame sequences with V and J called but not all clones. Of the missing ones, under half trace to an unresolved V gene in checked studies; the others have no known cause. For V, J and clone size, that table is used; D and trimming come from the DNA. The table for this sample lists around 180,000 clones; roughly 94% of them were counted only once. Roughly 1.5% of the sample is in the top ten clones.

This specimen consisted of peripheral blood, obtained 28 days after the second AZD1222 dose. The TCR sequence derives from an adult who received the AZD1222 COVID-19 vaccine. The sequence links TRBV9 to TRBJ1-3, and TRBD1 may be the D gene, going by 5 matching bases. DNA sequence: TGTGCCAGCAGCGTAAGAGGGGAGGGTGGAAACACCATATATTTT. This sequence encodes CASSVRGEGGNTIYF. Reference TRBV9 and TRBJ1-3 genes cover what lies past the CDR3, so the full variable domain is DSGVTQTPKHLITATGQRVTLRCSPRSGDLSVYWYQQSLDQGLQFLIQYYNGEERAKGNILERFSAQQFPDLHSELNLSSLELGDSALYFCASSVRGEGGNTIYFGEGSWLTVV.